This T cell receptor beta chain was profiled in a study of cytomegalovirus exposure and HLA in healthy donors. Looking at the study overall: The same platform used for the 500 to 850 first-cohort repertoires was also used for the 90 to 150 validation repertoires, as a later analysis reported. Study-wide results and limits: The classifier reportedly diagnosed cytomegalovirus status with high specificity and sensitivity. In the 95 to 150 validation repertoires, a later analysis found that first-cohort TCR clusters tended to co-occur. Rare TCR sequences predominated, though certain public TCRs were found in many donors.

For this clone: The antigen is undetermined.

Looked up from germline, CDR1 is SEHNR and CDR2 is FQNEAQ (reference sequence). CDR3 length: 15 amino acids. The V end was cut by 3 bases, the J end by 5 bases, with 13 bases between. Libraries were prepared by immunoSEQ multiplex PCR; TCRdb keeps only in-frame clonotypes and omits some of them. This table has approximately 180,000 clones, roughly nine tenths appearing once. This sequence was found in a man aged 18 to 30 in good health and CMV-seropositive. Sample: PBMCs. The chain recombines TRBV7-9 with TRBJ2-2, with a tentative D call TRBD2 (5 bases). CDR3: CASSFSGVKTGELFF. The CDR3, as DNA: TGTGCCAGCAGCTTCTCCGGGGTGAAGACCGGGGAGCTGTTTTTT.